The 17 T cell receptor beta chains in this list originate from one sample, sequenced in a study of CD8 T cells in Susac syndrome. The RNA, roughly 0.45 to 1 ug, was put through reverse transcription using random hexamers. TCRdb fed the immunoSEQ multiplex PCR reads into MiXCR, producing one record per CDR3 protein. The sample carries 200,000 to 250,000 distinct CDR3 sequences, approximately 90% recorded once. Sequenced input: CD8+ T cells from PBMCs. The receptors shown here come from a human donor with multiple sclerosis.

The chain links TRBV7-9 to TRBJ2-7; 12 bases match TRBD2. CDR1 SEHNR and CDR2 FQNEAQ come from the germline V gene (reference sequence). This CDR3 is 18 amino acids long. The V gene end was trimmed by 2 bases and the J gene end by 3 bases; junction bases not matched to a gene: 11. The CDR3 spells CASSLYGLAGPNDYEQYF. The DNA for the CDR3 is TGTGCCAGCAGCTTATATGGACTAGCGGGACCGAATGACTACGAGCAGTACTTC.

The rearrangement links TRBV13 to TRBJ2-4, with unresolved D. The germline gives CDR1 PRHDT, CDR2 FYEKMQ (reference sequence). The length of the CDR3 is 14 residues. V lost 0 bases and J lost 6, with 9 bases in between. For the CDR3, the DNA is TGTGCCAGCAGCTTAGGTCGGAGTTCAAACATTCAGTACTTC. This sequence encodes CASSLGRSSNIQYF.

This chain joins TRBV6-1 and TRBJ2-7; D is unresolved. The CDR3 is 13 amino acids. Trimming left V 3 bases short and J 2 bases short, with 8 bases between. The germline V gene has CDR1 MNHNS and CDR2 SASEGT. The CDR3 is CASSENRPYEQYF. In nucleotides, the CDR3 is TGTGCCAGCAGTGAGAATAGGCCCTACGAGCAGTACTTC.

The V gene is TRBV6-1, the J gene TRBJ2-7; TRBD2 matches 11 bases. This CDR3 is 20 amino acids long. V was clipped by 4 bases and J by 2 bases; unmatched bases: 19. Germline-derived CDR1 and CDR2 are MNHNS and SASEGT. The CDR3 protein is CASSAMGLAESTTSPYEQYF. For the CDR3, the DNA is TGTGCCAGCAGTGCAATGGGACTAGCGGAATCCACCACCTCTCCCTACGAGCAGTACTTC.

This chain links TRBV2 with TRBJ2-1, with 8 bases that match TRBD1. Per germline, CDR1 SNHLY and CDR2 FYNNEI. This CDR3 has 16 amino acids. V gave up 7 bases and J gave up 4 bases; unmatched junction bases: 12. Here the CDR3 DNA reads TGTGCCAGCAAGGAACTGCAGGGGGCCCGATACAATGAGCAGTTCTTC. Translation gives CASKELQGARYNEQFF. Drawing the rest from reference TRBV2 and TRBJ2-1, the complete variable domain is EPEVTQTPSHQVTQMGQEVILRCVPISNHLYFYWYRQILGQKVEFLVSFYNNEISEKSEIFDDQFSVERPDGSNFTLKIRSTKLEDSAMYFCASKELQGARYNEQFFGPGTRLTVL.

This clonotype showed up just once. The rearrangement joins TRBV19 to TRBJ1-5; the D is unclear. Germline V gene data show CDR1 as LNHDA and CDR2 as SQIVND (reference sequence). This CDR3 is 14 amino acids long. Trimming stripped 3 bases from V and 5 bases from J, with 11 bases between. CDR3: CASSMWSRDQPQHF. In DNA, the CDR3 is TGTGCCAGTAGTATGTGGAGTCGGGATCAGCCCCAGCATTTT. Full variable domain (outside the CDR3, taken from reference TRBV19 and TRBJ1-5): DGGITQSPKYLFRKEGQNVTLSCEQNLNHDAMYWYRQDPGQGLRLIYYSQIVNDFQKGDIAEGYSVSREKKESFPLTVTSAQKNPTAFYLCASSMWSRDQPQHFGDGTRLSIL.

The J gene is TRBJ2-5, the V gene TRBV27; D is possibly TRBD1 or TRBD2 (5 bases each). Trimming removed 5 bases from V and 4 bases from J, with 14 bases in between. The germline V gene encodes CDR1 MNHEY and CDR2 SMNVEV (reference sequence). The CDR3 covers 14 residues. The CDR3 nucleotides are TGTGCCAGCAGTAACCGGGACGTTCGAGAGACCCAGTACTTC. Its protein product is CASSNRDVRETQYF.

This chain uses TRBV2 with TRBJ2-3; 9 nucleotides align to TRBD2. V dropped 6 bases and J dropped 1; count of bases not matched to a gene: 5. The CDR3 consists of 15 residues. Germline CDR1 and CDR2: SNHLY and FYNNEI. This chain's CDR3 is CASREAGGGTDTQYF. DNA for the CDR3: TGTGCCAGCAGGGAGGCGGGAGGGGGCACAGATACGCAGTATTTT.

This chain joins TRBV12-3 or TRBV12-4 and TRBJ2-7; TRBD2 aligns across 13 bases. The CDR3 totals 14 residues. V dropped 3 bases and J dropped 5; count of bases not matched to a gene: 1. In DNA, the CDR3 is TGTGCCAGCAGTTTGACTAGCGGGAGGAACGAGCAGTACTTC. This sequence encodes CASSLTSGRNEQYF.

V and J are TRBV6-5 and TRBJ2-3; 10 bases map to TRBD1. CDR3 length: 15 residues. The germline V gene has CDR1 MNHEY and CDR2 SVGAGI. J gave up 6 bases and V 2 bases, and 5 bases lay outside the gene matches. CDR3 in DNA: TGTGCCAGCAGTTACGGGACAGGGGTATCTGATACGCAGTATTTT. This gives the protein CASSYGTGVSDTQYF.

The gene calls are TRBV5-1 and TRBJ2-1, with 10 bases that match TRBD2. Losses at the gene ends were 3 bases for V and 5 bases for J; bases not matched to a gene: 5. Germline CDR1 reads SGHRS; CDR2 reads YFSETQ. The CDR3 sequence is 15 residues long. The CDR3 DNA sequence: TGCGCCAGCAGCTCTACTAGCGGGACGCACAATGAGCAGTTCTTC. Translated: CASSSTSGTHNEQFF.

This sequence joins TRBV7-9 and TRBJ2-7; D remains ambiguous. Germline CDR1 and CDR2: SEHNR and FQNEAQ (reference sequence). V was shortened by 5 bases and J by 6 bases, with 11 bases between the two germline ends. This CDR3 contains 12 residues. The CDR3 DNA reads TGTGCCAGCAGCACCCTTTCTGGCGAGCAGTACTTC. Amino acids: CASSTLSGEQYF.

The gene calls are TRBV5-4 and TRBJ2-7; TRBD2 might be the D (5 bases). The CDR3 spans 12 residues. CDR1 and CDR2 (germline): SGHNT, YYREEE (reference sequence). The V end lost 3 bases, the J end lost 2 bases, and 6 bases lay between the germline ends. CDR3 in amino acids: CASSWETYEQYF. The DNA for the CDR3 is TGTGCCAGCAGCTGGGAGACCTACGAGCAGTACTTC.

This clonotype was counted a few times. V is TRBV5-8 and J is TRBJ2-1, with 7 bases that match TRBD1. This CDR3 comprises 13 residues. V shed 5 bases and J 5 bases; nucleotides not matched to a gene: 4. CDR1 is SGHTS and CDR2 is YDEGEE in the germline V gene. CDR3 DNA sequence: TGTGCCAGCAGTGGGACAGTAAACAATGAGCAGTTCTTC. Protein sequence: CASSGTVNNEQFF.

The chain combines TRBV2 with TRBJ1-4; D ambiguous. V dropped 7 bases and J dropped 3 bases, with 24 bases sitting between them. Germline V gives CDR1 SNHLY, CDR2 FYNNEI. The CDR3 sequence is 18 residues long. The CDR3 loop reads CASNHDKRWPGANEKLFF. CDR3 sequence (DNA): TGTGCCAGCAACCATGACAAGAGGTGGCCCGGCGCTAATGAAAAACTGTTTTTT.

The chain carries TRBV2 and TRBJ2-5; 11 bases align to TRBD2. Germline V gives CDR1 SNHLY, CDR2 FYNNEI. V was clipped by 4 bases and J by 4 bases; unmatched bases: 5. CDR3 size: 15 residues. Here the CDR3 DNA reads TGTGCCAGCAGTGGGATACTAGCGGGGGTAGAGACCCAGTACTTC. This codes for CASSGILAGVETQYF.

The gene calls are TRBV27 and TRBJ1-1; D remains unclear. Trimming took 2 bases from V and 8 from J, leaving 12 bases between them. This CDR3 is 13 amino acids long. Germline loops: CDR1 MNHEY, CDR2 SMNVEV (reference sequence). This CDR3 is CASSLNVAGEAFF. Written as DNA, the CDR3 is TGTGCCAGCAGTTTAAACGTTGCGGGAGAAGCTTTCTTT.